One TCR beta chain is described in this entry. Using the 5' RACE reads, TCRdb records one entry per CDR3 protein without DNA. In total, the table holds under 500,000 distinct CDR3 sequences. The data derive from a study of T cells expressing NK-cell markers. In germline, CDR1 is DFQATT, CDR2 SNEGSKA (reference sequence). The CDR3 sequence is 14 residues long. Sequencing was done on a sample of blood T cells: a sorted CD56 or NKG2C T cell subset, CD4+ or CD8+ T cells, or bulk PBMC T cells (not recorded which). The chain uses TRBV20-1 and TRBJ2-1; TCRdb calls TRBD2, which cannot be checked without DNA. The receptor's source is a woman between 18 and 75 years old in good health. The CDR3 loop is CSGGTSGRNNEQFF.